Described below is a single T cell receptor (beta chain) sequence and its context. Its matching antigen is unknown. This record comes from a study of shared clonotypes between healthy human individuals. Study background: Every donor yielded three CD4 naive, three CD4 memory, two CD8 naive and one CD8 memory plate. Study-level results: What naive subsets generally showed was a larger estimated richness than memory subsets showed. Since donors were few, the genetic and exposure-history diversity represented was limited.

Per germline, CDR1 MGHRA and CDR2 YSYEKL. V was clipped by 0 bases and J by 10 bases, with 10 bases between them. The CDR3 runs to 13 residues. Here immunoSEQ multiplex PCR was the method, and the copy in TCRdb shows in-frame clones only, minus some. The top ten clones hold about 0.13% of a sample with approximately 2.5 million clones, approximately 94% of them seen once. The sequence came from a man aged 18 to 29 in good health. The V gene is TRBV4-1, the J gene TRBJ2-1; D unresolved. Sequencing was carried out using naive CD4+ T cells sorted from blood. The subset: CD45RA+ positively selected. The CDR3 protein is CASSQELEREQFF. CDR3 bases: TGCGCCAGCAGCCAAGAACTGGAGCGCGAGCAGTTCTTC.